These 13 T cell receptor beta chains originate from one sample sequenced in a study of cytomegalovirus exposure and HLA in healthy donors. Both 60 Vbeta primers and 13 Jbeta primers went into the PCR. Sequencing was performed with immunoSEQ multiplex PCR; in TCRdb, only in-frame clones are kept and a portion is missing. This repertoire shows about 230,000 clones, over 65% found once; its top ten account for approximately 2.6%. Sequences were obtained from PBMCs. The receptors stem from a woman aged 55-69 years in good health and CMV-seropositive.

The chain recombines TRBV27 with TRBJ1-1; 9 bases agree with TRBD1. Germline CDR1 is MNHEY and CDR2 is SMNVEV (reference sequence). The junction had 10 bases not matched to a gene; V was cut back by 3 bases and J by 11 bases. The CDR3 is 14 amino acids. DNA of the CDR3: TGTGCCAGCAGTTTTTTGGCACAGGGGGCGACGGCTTTCTTT. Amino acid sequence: CASSFLAQGATAFF.

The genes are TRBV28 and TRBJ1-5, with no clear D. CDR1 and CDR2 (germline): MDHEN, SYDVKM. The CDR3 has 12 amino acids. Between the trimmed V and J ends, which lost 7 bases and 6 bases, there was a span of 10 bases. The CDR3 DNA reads TGTGCCAGCAATGTTCGGGTTCAGCCCCAGCATTTT. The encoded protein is CASNVRVQPQHF.

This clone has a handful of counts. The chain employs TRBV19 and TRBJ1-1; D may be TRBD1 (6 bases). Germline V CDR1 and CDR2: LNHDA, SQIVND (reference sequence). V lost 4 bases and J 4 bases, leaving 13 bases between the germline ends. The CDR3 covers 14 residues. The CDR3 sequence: CASSTRDTSTEAFF. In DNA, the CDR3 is TGTGCCAGTAGTACTCGGGACACTAGCACTGAAGCTTTCTTT.

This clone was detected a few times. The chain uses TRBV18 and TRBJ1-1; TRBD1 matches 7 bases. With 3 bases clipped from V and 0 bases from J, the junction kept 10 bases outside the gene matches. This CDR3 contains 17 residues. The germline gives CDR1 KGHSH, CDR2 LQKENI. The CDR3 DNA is TGTGCCAGCTCACCGATGGAGGTGGGACAGTTGAACACTGAAGCTTTCTTT. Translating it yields CASSPMEVGQLNTEAFF.

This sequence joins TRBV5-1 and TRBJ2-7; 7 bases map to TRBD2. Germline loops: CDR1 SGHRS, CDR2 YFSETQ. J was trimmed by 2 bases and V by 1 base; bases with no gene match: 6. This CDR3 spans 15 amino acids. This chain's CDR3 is CASSLSVSGPYEQYF. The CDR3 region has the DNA TGCGCCAGCAGCTTGTCAGTTAGCGGGCCCTACGAGCAGTACTTC.

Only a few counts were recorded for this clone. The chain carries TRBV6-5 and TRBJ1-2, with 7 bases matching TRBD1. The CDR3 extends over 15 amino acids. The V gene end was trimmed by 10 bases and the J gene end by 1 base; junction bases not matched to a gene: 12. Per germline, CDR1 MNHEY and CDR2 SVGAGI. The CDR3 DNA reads TGTGCCACTCTCGGACAGGCTCTAATTAACTATGGCTACACCTTC. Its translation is CATLGQALINYGYTF.

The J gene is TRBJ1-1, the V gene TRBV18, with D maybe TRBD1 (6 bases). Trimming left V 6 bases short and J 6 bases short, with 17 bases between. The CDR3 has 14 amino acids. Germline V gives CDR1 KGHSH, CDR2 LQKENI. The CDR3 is CASSTTRGAAEAFF. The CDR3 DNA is TGTGCCAGCTCCACCACCCGGGGGGCGGCTGAAGCTTTCTTT. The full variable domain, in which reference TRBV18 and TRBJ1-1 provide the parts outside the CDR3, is NAGVMQNPRHLVRRRGQEARLRCSPMKGHSHVYWYRQLPEEGLKFMVYLQKENIIDESGMPKERFSAEFPKEGPSILRIQQVVRGDSAAYFCASSTTRGAAEAFFGQGTRLTVV.

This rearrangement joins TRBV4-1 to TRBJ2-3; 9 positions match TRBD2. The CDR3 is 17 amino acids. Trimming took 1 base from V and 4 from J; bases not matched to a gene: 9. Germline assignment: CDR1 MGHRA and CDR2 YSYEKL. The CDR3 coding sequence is TGCGCCAGCAGCCAAGGGTGGGCGGGAGGGCCTTCAGATACGCAGTATTTT. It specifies CASSQGWAGGPSDTQYF.

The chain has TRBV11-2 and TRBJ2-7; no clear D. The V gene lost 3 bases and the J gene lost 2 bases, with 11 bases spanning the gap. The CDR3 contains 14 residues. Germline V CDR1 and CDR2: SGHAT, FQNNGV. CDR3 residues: CASSFYSLTYEQYF. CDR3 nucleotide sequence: TGTGCCAGCAGCTTTTACAGCTTAACCTACGAGCAGTACTTC.

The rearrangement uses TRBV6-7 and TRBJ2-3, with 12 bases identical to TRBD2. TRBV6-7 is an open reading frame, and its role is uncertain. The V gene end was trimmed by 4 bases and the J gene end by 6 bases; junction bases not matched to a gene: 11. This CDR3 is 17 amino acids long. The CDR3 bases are TGTGCCAGCAGTTCCTTTCGACTAGCGGGAGTCACCGATACGCAGTATTTT. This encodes CASSSFRLAGVTDTQYF.

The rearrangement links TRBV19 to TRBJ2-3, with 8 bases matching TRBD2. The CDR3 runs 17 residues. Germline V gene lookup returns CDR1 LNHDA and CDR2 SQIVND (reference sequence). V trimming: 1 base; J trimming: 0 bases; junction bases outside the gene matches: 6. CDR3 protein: CASSIVSSGGSTDTQYF. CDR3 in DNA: TGTGCCAGTAGTATAGTTTCCAGCGGGGGTAGCACAGATACGCAGTATTTT.

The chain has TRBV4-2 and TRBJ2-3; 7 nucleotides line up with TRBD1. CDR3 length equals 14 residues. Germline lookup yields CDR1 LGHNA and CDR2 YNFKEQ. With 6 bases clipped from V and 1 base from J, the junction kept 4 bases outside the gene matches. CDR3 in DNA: TGTGCCAGCAGGCCCGGGACAGGCACAGATACGCAGTATTTT. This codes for CASRPGTGTDTQYF.

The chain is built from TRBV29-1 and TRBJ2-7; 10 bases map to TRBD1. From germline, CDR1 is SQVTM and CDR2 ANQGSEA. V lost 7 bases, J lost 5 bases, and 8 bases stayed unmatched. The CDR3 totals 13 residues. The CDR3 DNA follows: TGCAGCGCGAGATCGACAGGGGGCGACGAGCAGTACTTC. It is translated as CSARSTGGDEQYF.